There are many counts of the clone carrying this T cell receptor beta chain. No antigen is known for it. TCRdb itself ran the reads through MiXCR, one entry per CDR3 protein. This table holds about 180,000 distinct CDR3 sequences, about an eighth found once. CDR1 MDHEN and CDR2 SYDVKM come from the germline V gene. This CDR3 has 15 amino acids. The V and J ends lost 3 bases and 5 bases, in that order; junction bases with no gene match: 8. This sample is part of a study of T cell repertoires in cytomegalovirus infection. Study-level background: CMV infection together with matching HLA type was indicated by public TCR beta signatures. Study observations and caveats: CMV-specific TCR beta clonotypes restricted by HLA-C dominated the ex vivo response. Public TCR beta family frequency separated CMV-and-HLA carriers, including in an independent cohort.

V is TRBV28 and J is TRBJ2-5; TRBD2 agrees at 8 bases. The TCR originated in a human donor in good health (CMV status not recorded). Some clones in this sample may be carry-over from other donors' samples. Input material: PBMCs. The CDR3 DNA is TGTGCCAGCAGTTTGTTCCGGGAGGGCCCCGAGACCCAGTACTTC. Translating it yields CASSLFREGPETQYF.